In this sample, the clone carrying this TCR beta chain turned up many times. What it binds is unknown. Amplification of TCR beta CDR3 regions used RNA as the template. The TCR CDR3 first-round RT-PCR relied on the HTBI primer set. TCRdb re-called the multiplex PCR reads with MiXCR, one entry per CDR3 protein. The sample lists about 420,000 distinct CDR3 sequences, roughly 15% occurring once. CDR1 is MDHEN, CDR2 SYDVKM, per germline. With 6 bases clipped from V and 0 bases from J, the junction kept 10 bases outside the gene matches. This CDR3 is 16 amino acids long. This specimen comes from a study of T cells in Graves' hyperthyroidism and ophthalmopathy. Across the whole study: Blood from the periphery was taken at initial diagnosis, before any treatment. Study-level findings and limits: Blood also held most thyroid clonotypes expanded beyond 0.001.

The source of the PBMCs was approximately 10 ml of fresh peripheral blood. The chain employs TRBV28 and TRBJ2-7; 8 bases match TRBD2. The receptor was isolated from a woman under 30 with Graves' hyperthyroidism. Sequencing used blood. CDR3 sequence reads: CASRPLSGTFSYEQYF. DNA for the CDR3: TGTGCCAGCAGGCCACTTAGCGGGACATTCTCCTACGAGCAGTACTTC. The whole variable domain, remainder taken from reference TRBV28 and TRBJ2-7, is DVKVTQSSRYLVKRTGEKVFLECVQDMDHENMFWYRQDPGLGLRLIYFSYDVKMKEKGDIPEGYSVSREKKERFSLILESASTNQTSMYLCASRPLSGTFSYEQYFGPGTRLTVT.